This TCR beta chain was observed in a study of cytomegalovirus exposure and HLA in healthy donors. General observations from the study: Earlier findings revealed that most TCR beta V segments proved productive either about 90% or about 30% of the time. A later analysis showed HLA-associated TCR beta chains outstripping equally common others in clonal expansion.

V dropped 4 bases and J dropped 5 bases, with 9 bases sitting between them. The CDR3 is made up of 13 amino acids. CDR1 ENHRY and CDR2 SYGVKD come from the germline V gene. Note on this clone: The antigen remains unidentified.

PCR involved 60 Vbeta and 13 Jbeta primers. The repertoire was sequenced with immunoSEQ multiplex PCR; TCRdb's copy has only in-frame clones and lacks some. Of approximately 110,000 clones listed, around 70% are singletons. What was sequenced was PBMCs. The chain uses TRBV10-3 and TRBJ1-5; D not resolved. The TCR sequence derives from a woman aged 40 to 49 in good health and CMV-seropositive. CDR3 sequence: CAISVAGYQPQHF. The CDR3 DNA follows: TGTGCCATCAGTGTTGCAGGTTATCAGCCCCAGCATTTT.